This T cell receptor (beta chain) was identified during a study of shared T cell receptors in the human thymus. Repertoires were generated with immunoSEQ multiplex PCR, while TCRdb's copy carries only in-frame clones and drops some. This table has 720,000 or so clones, approximately 85% appearing once. CDR3 length: 16 amino acids. The ends were cut back, 0 bases at V and 3 bases at J, with 14 bases in the middle. Looked up from germline, CDR1 is LNHNV and CDR2 is YYDKDF (reference sequence). This sample was shared with a second study, whose subject was human thymus T cells. That study reports: Among the donors, all were healthy Finnish infants having corrective surgery for congenital heart defects. It was from resections taken during corrective heart surgery that the thymus tissue came. The authors found apparently biased V and J gene usage in thymic and blood repertoires. Related work found strong thymic repertoire overlap between unrelated individuals.

This receptor was taken from a girl in the first two years of life with a congenital heart defect. The sample was thymocytes. The genes are TRBV15 and TRBJ1-2, with D possibly TRBD1 on 5 matching bases. The CDR3 spells CATSRDRIGVHYGYTF. CDR3 DNA: TGTGCCACCAGCAGAGACCGGATAGGGGTACACTATGGCTACACCTTC.